This TCR beta chain was captured in a study of blood T cells in healthy people across ages (dated by TCRdb to between 2014 and 2017). In terms of the full investigation: In model experiments, roughly one uniquely barcoded TCR beta cDNA molecule per two T cells was captured by template switching. Age-related changes in TCR beta repertoire diversity were measured in the study by deep sequencing normalized with unique cDNA molecular identifiers. Four age groups were formed from the donors: young (average 16 years), middle-aged (roughly 38), aged (approximately 60) and long-lived (around 80). Donors of different ages were randomly distributed across sequencing lanes to avoid experimental bias. The study analyzed two additional independent replicas of 1 million unique cDNA reads from the same blood draw for two donors, one aged 18 to 29 and one aged 80 or older. Summary of the overall study and its limitations: The percentage of naive T cells measured by flow cytometry correlated strongly with observed TCR beta diversity. The CMV infection status of donors was not known, potentially confounding age-related changes in expanded clonotypes. Estimates of total diversity based on one million sequenced T cells were considered lower bounds and underestimates. Conclusive comparison of naive and antigen-experienced compartments was prevented by the profiling of bulk unsorted PBMCs. As age increased, observed TCR beta diversity per million T cells dropped in a roughly linear way, and a significant reduction was already evident by age approximately 40. Compared with the aged group, more naive CD4+ T cells, fewer expanded clones and increased TCR diversity were shown by the long-lived group, suggesting age selection.

A note on this clonotype: Its antigen is still unknown. Per-base qualities were not stored, and no clone one base away is much larger.

Donors were 30 to 45 systemically healthy Caucasian individuals from Russia aged roughly 6 to 90 years. Approximately 10 milliliters of peripheral blood were collected from each donor into EDTA-treated Vacutainer tubes. Ficoll-Paque density-gradient centrifugation was used to isolate PBMCs, with at least 6.5 million per sample. Total RNA was extracted from PBMCs with Trizol reagent, with at least 6 micrograms obtained per sample. For every donor, an aliquot of PBMCs went through flow cytometry to measure the percentages of naive CD45RAhigh/CD27high T cells. Reading the germline V gene gives CDR1 SGHDN and CDR2 FVKESK. The CDR3, from cysteine to phenylalanine, totals 16 residues. The retained sequence is limited to the CDR3, 48 bases, with the frame set at the first base. Trimming removed 0 bases from V and 1 base from J, leaving 12 bases between the germline ends. The library was prepared using 5' RACE. Sequencing took place on an Illumina HiSeq 2500. The second PCR ran for about 7 to 11 cycles and used a J-beta primer mix along with a sample-barcoded 5' primer. A unique molecular identifier was introduced onto each TCR beta cDNA molecule by a template-switch 5' adaptor carrying 12 random nucleotides. Each sample yielded at least 3 million CDR3-containing paired-end reads. First-strand cDNA synthesis was performed from all RNA using the Mint cDNA synthesis kit, with priming by a TRBC-specific oligonucleotide. Following uracil-DNA glycosylase treatment, a first 18-cycle PCR with universal primers M1SS and BC2_uni_R was performed on all cDNA. The authors' pipeline ran thus. Each sample was normalized by randomly selecting 1 million high-quality reads, each carrying a distinct molecular identifier. Instead of being binned into consensus sequences, reads with shared molecular identifiers were discarded. MiTCR, with a Q25 quality threshold and the strictest error-elimination algorithm, was used for CDR3 identification, clonotype clustering and error correction. A nonparametric unseen species model with Euler transformation was used to estimate a lower bound on total TCR beta diversity. Using fastp trimming at Q25 and MiXCR clonotype assembly, TCRdb reanalyzed the public sequencing data and kept in-frame beta chains. Every distinct CDR3 protein forms one entry, paired with its most common genes and DNA. What appears here as the V and J calls and clone size reflects TCRdb's work, not the paper's. This sample lists around 1.7 million distinct CDR3 sequences; 28% were detected once. 7.7% of the sample belongs to the ten largest clones.

The chain is encoded by TRBV14 joined to TRBJ1-1, with no confident D gene call. The sample taken for sequencing was blood. The receptor was derived from a woman aged 25-40 years in good health. This receptor carries the CDR3 CASSQDGYTANTEAFF. The DNA sequence follows: TGTGCCAGCAGCCAAGATGGGTATACAGCGAACACTGAAGCTTTCTTT.